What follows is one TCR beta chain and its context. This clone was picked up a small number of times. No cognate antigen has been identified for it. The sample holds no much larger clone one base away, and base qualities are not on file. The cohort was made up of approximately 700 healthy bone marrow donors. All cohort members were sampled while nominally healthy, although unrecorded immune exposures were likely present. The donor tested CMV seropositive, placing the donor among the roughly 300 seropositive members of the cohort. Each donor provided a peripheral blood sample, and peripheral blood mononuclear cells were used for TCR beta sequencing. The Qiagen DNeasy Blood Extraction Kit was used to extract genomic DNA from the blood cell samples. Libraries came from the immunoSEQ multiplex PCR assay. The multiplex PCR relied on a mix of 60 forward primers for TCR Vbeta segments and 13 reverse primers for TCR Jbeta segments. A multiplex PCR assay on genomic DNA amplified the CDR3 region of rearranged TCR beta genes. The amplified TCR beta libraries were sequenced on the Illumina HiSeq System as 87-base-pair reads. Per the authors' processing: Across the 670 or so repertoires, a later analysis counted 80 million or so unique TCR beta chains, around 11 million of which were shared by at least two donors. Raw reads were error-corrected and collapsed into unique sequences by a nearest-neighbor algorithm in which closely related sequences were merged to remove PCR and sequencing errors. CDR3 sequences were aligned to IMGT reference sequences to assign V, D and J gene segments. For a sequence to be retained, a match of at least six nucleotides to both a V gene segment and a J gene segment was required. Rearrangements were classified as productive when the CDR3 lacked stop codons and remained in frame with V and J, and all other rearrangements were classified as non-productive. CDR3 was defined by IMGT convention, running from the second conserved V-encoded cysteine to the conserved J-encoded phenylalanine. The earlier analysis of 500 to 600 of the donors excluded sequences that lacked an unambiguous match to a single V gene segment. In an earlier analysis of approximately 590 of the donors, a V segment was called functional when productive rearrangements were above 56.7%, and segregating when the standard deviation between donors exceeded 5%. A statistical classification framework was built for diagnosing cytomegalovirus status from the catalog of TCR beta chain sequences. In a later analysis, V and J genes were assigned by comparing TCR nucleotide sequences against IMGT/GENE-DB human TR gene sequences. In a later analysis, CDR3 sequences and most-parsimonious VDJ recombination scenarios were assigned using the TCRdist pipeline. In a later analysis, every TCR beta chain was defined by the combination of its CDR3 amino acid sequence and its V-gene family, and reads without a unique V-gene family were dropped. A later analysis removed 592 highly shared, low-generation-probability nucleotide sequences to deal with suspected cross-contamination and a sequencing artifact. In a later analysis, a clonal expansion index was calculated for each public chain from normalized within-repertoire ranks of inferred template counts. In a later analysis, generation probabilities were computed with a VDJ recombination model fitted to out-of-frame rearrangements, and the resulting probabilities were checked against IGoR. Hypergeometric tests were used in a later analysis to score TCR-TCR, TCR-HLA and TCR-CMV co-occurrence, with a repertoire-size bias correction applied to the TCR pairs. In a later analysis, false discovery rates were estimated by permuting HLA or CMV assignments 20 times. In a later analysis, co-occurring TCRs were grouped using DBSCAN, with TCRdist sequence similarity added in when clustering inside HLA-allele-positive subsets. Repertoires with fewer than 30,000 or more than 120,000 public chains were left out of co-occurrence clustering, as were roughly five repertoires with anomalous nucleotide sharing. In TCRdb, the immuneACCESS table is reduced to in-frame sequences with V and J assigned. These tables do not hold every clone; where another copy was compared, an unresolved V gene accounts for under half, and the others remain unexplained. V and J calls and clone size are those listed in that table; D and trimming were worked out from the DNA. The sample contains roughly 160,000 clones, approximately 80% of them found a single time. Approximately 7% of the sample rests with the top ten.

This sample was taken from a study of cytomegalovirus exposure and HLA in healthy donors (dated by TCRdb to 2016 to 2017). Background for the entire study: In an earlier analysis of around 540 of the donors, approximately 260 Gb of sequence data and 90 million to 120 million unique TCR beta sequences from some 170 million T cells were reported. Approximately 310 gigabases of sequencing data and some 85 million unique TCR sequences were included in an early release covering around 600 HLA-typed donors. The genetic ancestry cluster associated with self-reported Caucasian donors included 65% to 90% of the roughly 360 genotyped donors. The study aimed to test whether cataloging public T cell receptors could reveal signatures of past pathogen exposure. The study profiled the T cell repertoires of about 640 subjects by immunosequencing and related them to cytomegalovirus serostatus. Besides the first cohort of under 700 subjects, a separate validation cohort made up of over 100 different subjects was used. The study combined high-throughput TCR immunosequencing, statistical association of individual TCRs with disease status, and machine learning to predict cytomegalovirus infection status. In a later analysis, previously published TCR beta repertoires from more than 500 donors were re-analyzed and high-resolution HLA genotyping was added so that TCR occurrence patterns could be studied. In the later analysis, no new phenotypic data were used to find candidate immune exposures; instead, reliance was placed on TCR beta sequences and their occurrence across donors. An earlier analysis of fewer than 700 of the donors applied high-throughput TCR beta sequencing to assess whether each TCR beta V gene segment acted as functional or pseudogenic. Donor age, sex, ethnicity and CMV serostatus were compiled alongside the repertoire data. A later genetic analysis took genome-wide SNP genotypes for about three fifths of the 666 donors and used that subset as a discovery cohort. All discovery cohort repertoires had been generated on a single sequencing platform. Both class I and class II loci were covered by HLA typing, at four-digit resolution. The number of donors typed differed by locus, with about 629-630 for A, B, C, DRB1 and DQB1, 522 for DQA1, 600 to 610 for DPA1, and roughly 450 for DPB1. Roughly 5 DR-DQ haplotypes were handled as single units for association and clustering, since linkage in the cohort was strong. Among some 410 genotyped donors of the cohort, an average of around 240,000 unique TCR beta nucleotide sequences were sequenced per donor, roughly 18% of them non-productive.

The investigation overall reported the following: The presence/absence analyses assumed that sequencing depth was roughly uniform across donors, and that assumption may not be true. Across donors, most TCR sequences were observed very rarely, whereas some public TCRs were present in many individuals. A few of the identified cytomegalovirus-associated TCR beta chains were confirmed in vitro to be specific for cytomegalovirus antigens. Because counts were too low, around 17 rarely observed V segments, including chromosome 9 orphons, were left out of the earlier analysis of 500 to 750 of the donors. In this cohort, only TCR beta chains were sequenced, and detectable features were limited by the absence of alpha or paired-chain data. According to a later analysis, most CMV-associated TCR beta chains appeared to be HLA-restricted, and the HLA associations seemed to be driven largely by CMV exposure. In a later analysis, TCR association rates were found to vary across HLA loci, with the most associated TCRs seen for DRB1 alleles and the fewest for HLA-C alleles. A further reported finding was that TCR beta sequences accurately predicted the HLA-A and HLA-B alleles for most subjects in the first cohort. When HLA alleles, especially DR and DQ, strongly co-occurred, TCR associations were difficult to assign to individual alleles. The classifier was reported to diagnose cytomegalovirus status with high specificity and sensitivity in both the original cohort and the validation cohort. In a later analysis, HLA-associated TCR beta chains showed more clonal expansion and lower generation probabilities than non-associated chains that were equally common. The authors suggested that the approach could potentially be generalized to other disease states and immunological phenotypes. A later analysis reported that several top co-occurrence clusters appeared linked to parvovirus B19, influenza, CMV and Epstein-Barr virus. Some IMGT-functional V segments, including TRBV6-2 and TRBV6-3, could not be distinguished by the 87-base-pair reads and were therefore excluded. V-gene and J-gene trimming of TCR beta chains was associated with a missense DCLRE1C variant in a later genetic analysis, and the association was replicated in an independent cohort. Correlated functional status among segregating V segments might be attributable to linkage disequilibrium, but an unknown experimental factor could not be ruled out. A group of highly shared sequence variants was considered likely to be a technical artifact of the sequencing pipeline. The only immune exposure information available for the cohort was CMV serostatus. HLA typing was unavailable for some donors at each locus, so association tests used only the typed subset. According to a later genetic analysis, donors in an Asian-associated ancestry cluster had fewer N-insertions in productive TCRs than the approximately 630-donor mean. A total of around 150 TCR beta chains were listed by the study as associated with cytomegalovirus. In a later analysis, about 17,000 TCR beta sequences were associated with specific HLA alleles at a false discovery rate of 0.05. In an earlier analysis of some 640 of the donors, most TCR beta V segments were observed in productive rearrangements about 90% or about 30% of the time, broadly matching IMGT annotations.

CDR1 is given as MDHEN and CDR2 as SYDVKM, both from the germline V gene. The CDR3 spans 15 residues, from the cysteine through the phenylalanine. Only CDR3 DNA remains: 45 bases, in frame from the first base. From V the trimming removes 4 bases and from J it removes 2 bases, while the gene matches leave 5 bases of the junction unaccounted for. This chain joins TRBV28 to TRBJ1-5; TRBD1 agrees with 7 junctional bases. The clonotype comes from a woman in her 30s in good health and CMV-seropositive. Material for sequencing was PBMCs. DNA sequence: TGTGCCAGCAGTTCCCCCACAGGGGGCAATCAGCCCCAGCATTTT. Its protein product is CASSSPTGGNQPQHF.